This T cell receptor beta chain was documented in a study of T cell responses to AZD1222 COVID-19 vaccine. Study-wide results and caveats: A rise in Spike-specific TCR breadth and depth followed two AZD1222 doses. Dominant CD4 TCR responses targeted spike regions 160-218 and 743-854. Just 5 to 7 people given AZD1222 tested seropositive at baseline.

TCRdb keeps only in-frame clones here, not all; method: immunoSEQ multiplex PCR. This sample has 130,000 to 150,000 clones; approximately 94% occur once, and the top ten carry approximately 2%. With regard to this clone: Its matching antigen is unknown.

This CDR3 is 13 amino acids long. V gave up 3 bases and J gave up 3 bases, with 6 bases separating them. The germline CDR1 and CDR2 sequences are SGDLS and YYNGEE. The sample was peripheral blood, taken on day 0 of AZD1222 vaccination. The chain carries TRBV9 and TRBJ2-2; no reliable D call. The TCR was taken from an adult in good health. The CDR3 nucleotides read TGTGCCAGCAGCGCCGTATACACCGGGGAGCTGTTTTTT. Translating gives CASSAVYTGELFF.